The 17 T cell receptor beta chains reported below all come from one sample, sequenced in a study of blood T cell repertoires in COVID-19. Measured with immunoSEQ multiplex PCR; TCRdb has only the in-frame clones, and not every one. The sample carries fewer than 350,000 clones, roughly 86% recorded once. Sequencing input: PBMCs or T cells enriched from blood (not recorded which). Receptors originate from a woman aged 25 to 39 who had been exposed to COVID-19.

This clone was seen only a few times. The V gene is TRBV4-1, the J gene TRBJ1-2; D might be TRBD1 (5 bases). V shed 0 bases and J shed 0 bases, with 8 bases lying between them. The CDR3 sequence is 15 residues long. Germline V lookup: CDR1 MGHRA, CDR2 YSYEKL. Here the CDR3 reads CASSQDWGANYGYTF. The DNA of the CDR3 is TGCGCCAGCAGCCAAGATTGGGGGGCTAACTATGGCTACACCTTC.

The table lists this clone with a count of one. CDR3 bases: TGTGCCAGCAGCCCTGGGGGCGGTCAGCCCCAGCATTTT. This gives the protein CASSPGGGQPQHF. The rearrangement joins TRBV11-2 to TRBJ1-5; TRBD1 might be the D (6 bases). The germline V gene encodes CDR1 SGHAT and CDR2 FQNNGV. V dropped 5 bases and J dropped 6 bases, with 11 bases sitting between them. CDR3 length: 13 residues.

This clone was counted once. The chain carries TRBV28 and TRBJ2-7; tentative D call: TRBD2 (6 bases). In germline, CDR1 is MDHEN, CDR2 SYDVKM. The CDR3 length is 15 residues. The V end lost 5 bases, the J end lost 1 base, and 15 bases lay between the germline ends. In DNA form, the CDR3 reads TGTGCCAGCAGTGACGGGGGTTTGCTTTCCTACGAGCAGTACTTC. The encoded protein is CASSDGGLLSYEQYF.

The V gene is TRBV28, the J gene TRBJ2-1; TRBD2 matches at 9 bases. The CDR3 loop spans 15 amino acids. Trimming took 4 bases from V and 8 from J; bases not matched to a gene: 9. Germline values: CDR1 MDHEN, CDR2 SYDVKM. CDR3 DNA: TGTGCCAGCAGTTCATTAGCGGGAGCGAGGTATGAGCAGTTCTTC. This encodes CASSSLAGARYEQFF.

This rearrangement joins TRBV6-5 to TRBJ2-3, with 8 bases lining up with TRBD1. V was pared by 6 bases and J by 2 bases, with 4 bases of the junction left unmatched. Germline CDR1 MNHEY, CDR2 SVGAGI. The CDR3 has 14 amino acids. In nucleotides, the CDR3 is TGTGCCAGCAGCCCAGGGGGCGACACAGATACGCAGTATTTT. It encodes CASSPGGDTDTQYF.

This clone appeared a single time. The rearrangement links TRBV6-4 to TRBJ2-5; 10 positions agree with TRBD1. V shed 10 bases and J 1 base; nucleotides not matched to a gene: 6. CDR1 and CDR2 (germline): MRHNA, SNTAGT. This CDR3 spans 14 amino acids. In nucleotides, the CDR3 is TGTGCCAACCGGGACAGGGGCCCCCAAGAGACCCAGTACTTC. It is translated as CANRDRGPQETQYF.

The chain joins TRBV11-3 to TRBJ1-3; D might be TRBD1 (5 bases). This CDR3 contains 15 residues. CDR1 is SGHNT and CDR2 is YENEEA in the germline V gene. Trimming left V 6 bases short and J 4 bases short, with 16 bases between. The CDR3 here is CASSPPSGRGNTIYF. The CDR3, as DNA: TGTGCCAGCAGTCCACCCTCAGGGCGAGGAAACACCATATATTTT. The full variable domain, its missing parts supplied by reference TRBV11-3 and TRBJ1-3, is EAGVVQSPRYKIIEKKQPVAFWCNPISGHNTLYWYLQNLGQGPELLIRYENEEAVDDSQLPKDRFSAERLKGVDSTLKIQPAELGDSAVYLCASSPPSGRGNTIYFGEGSWLTVV.

This clone was counted between two and nine times. The chain has TRBV3-1 (or the pseudogene TRBV3-2) and TRBJ1-2, with 10 bases lining up with TRBD1. After removal of 4 bases from V and 3 bases from J, the junction contained 8 bases not matched to a gene. Germline CDR1 and CDR2: LGHDT and YNNKEL (reference sequence). This CDR3 is 16 amino acids long. CDR3 nucleotide sequence: TGTGCCAGCAGCCCTACCCCGACAGGGGGCTACTATGGCTACACCTTC. This encodes CASSPTPTGGYYGYTF.

Concerning this clone: The same CDR3 arises from other DNA sequences in this sample as well. The V call is TRBV7-6, the J call TRBJ2-7; tentatively, D is TRBD1 (6 bases). Looked up from germline, CDR1 is SGHVS and CDR2 is FNYEAQ. This CDR3 is built from 15 residues. Trimming removed 0 bases from V and 1 base from J, with 10 bases in between. CDR3 in DNA: TGTGCCAGCAGCTTAGCTCAAGGGGGTTCCTACGAGCAGTACTTC. It is translated as CASSLAQGGSYEQYF.

This clone appeared once. This chain links TRBV3-1 (or the pseudogene TRBV3-2) with TRBJ2-1; D is perhaps TRBD2 (6 bases). The CDR3 spans 13 residues. V was clipped by 6 bases and J by 4 bases, with 10 bases between them. CDR1 is LGHDT, CDR2 YNNKEL, per germline (reference sequence). The CDR3 sequence is CASSLSGYNEQFF. The DNA for the CDR3 is TGTGCCAGCAGTCTTAGCGGATACAATGAGCAGTTCTTC.

This sequence joins TRBV3-1 (or the pseudogene TRBV3-2) and TRBJ2-7; D call uncertain. The CDR3 spans 12 residues. Germline CDR1 reads LGHDT; CDR2 reads YNNKEL (reference sequence). Trimming removed 1 base at V and 9 bases at J, with 10 bases between. The CDR3 protein is CASSQARQGQYF. DNA for the CDR3: TGTGCCAGCAGCCAAGCTAGGCAAGGGCAGTACTTC.

The chain is built from TRBV16 and TRBJ1-5; 9 bases line up with TRBD1. Germline assignment: CDR1 KGHSY and CDR2 FQNENV. V shed 2 bases and J 0 bases; nucleotides not matched to a gene: 8. This CDR3 region has 18 residues. The CDR3 bases are TGTGCCAGCAGCCAAATCACAGGGGGCCCCTATAGCAATCAGCCCCAGCATTTT. As protein: CASSQITGGPYSNQPQHF.

This sequence joins TRBV14 and TRBJ1-5, with a weak D call TRBD1 (6 bases). Trimming left V 0 bases short and J 0 bases short, with 18 bases between. This CDR3 is 19 amino acids long. The germline V gene has CDR1 SGHDN and CDR2 FVKESK. The CDR3 sequence is CASSQDPGGTFYSNQPQHF. The CDR3 DNA is TGTGCCAGCAGCCAAGATCCGGGGGGGACATTTTATAGCAATCAGCCCCAGCATTTT.

This clone has only a few counts. The chain carries TRBV10-3 and TRBJ1-1; D not resolved. CDR1 ENHRY and CDR2 SYGVKD come from the germline V gene. Between the trimmed V and J ends, which lost 7 bases and 2 bases, there was a span of 11 bases. This CDR3 comprises 13 residues. The CDR3 coding sequence is TGTGCCATCAATGGACGGGAAAACACTGAAGCTTTCTTT. Residues: CAINGRENTEAFF.

The gene calls are TRBV12-3 or TRBV12-4 and TRBJ1-1, with a weak D call TRBD1 (5 bases). The CDR3 covers 13 residues. The germline V and J ends were trimmed by 5 bases and 0 bases, with 7 bases remaining between them. The chain's CDR3 is CASSIQVNTEAFF. CDR3 in DNA: TGTGCCAGCAGTATACAGGTGAACACTGAAGCTTTCTTT.

A word on this clone: Other DNA sequences in the same sample also yield this CDR3. The J gene is TRBJ2-5, the V gene TRBV6-5; 10 nucleotides agree with TRBD2. With V trimmed by 2 bases and J by 5 bases, 5 bases remained unmatched. Germline CDR1 MNHEY, CDR2 SVGAGI. The CDR3 covers 15 residues. DNA for the CDR3: TGTGCCAGCAGTTACGAGGCTAGCGGGAGTGAGACCCAGTACTTC. This codes for CASSYEASGSETQYF.

In DNA form, the CDR3 reads TGTGCCTGGAAGCTGTCCGGGTATGGCTACACCTTC. Protein: CAWKLSGYGYTF. The genes are TRBV30 and TRBJ1-2; D unresolved. The germline gives CDR1 GTSNPN, CDR2 SVGIG (reference sequence). The CDR3 runs 12 residues. The V and J ends lost 4 bases and 5 bases respectively, with 11 bases between them.